The present T cell receptor beta chain was sequenced within a study of beta chain features in type 1 diabetes. Study details: Patients looked much like healthy donors when it came to age, gender and cell yields.

This clone was detected many times. As yet, its antigen is unknown. The isolated RNA, all of it, was reverse transcribed, so expressed TCRB transcripts were what got sequenced. Regulatory, naive and central memory T cell samples averaged roughly 3.8 million reads. Sequencing was performed with immunoSEQ multiplex PCR; in TCRdb, only in-frame clones are kept and a portion is missing. The repertoire holds about 320,000 clones, with around 13% as singletons. Points from the study as a whole: Researchers reported that naive, central memory and Treg TCRB repertoires appeared more similar in patients than in healthy donors.

Germline assignment: CDR1 SGHTA and CDR2 FQGNSA. The CDR3 spans 13 residues. The germline V and J ends were trimmed by 5 bases and 3 bases, with 9 bases remaining between them. The origin of this receptor is a man aged 25-45 years in good health. Sequencing used central memory CD4+ T cells from blood. The V and J genes are TRBV7-2 and TRBJ2-3; D is perhaps TRBD2 (6 bases). Here the CDR3 DNA reads TGTGCCAGCAGCGGAGGGCTGACAGATACGCAGTATTTT. This codes for CASSGGLTDTQYF.